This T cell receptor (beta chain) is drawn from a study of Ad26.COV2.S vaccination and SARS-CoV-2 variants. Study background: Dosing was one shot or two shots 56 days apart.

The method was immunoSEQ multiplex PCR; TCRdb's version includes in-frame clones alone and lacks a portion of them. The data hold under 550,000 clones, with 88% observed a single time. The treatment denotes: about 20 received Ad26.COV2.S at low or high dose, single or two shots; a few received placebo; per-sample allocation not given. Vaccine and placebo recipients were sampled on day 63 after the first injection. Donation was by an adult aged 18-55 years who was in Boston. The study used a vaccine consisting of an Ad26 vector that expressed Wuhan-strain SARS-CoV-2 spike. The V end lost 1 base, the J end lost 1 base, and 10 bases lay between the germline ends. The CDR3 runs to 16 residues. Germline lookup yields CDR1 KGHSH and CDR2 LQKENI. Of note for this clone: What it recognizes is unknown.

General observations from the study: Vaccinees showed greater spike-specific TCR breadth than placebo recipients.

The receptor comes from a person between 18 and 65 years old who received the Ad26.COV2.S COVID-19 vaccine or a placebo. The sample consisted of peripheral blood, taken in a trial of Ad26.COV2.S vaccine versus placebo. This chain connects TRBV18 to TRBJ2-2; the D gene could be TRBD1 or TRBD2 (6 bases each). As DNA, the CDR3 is TGTGCCAGCTCACCACTCGGGGGCAAGAACACCGGGGAGCTGTTTTTT. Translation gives CASSPLGGKNTGELFF.